This TCR beta chain is drawn from a study of blood T cell repertoires in COVID-19. In terms of age and location, participants ranged from about 18 to 90 years and lived in about 25 US areas. Authors' analysis steps: From reference gene primer amplification, estimates of nucleated cell counts were derived. This table comes from immunoSEQ multiplex PCR, and its TCRdb copy is limited to in-frame clones, with some not included. V and J calls and clone size are copied from that table; D and trimming were computed from the DNA. This repertoire shows 310,000 or so clones, around 87% found once; its top ten account for around 1.7%. Sequencing was performed on PBMCs or T cells enriched from blood (not recorded which). The receptor was isolated from a woman younger than 35 with acute COVID-19.

The CDR3, as DNA: TGTGCCAGCAGTTTAGTTGGGACAGGGGGACCAACTAATGAAAAACTGTTTTTT. Translating it yields CASSLVGTGGPTNEKLFF. The chain uses TRBV27 and TRBJ1-4; 11 bases map to TRBD1. CDR1 MNHEY and CDR2 SMNVEV come from the germline V gene (reference sequence). V lost 2 bases to trimming and J lost 0 bases; unmatched junction nucleotides: 5. This CDR3 comprises 18 residues.